Given below is one T cell receptor beta chain in context. Its specificity is not known. The CDR3 loop spans 13 amino acids. The V gene lost 1 base and the J gene lost 4 bases, with 8 bases spanning the gap. Per the germline V gene, CDR1 is MGHRA and CDR2 is YSYEKL. This entry is derived from a study of shared clonotypes between healthy human individuals. Study-wide points: Several donors held about 5% of naive CD4 clonotypes in common.

Repertoires were generated with immunoSEQ multiplex PCR, while TCRdb's copy carries only in-frame clones and drops some. Of more than 2 million clones listed, 85% to 95% are singletons. Material for sequencing was naive CD4+ T cells sorted from blood. Subset indicated: CD45RA+ positively selected. The sequence was collected from a man aged 18 to 30 in good health. The chain joins TRBV4-1 to TRBJ2-7, with D possibly TRBD1 on 6 matching bases. The CDR3 loop reads CASSQVGGYEQYF. CDR3 coding DNA: TGCGCCAGCAGCCAAGTAGGGGGATACGAGCAGTACTTC.